This TCR beta chain derives from a study of brain T cells in children with intractable seizures. Sequencing was limited to surgery cases with top T cell transcript signatures in brain tissue. Patients received at least one anti-epileptic drug before surgery. As for this clone: Antigen: not known.

The CDR3 is 16 amino acids. Looked up from germline, CDR1 is SGDLS and CDR2 is YYNGEE. The trim removed 0 bases at V and 7 bases at J, leaving 7 bases unmatched. Whole-study results and caveats: Viral specificity was inferred only from CDR3 similarity; HCMV serostatus was unknown. Clones missing pre-surgery may reflect undersampling of that blood sample.

Clones were sequenced by immunoSEQ multiplex PCR, and TCRdb holds only the in-frame ones, with some missing. Altogether roughly 80,000 clones are present, 93% being singletons, with the ten largest covering approximately 1.5%. The sequences come from peripheral blood, collected at surgery. The chain carries TRBV9 and TRBJ2-7, with 13 positions matching TRBD2. This TCR was sampled from a boy under two years old with tuberous sclerosis and intractable seizures. The DNA of the CDR3 is TGTGCCAGCAGCGTAGGGGAGACTAGCGGGAGGCTTGAGCAGTACTTC. Translated: CASSVGETSGRLEQYF.